These 19 T cell receptor beta chains originate from one sample sequenced in a study of human T cells and chemical hapten exposure (dated by TCRdb to about 2021). Library generation was performed with RACE. The sequencing machine was a NextSeq 500. TCRdb itself trimmed the public reads at Q25 with fastp, ran MiXCR and retained productive beta chains. Rows are unified per CDR3 protein, each entry keeping the most common DNA and genes. The sample has roughly 82,000 distinct CDR3 sequences on record, roughly 12% of them singletons. The top ten hold roughly 3.6% of the sample. The sample's time point label, decoded: patch test 1, 2 weeks after DPC sensitization. In light of the paper, this sample's treatment or condition label describes: therapeutic diphenylcyclopropenone sensitization with weekly scalp DPC. Sample: whole blood, taken in connection with sensitization to the hapten diphenylcyclopropenone (DPC). All receptors derive from a woman aged 60-75 years with alopecia areata. Some clones in this sample may be carry-over from other donors' samples.

This clonotype turned up a few times. The V gene is TRBV3-1, the J gene TRBJ1-5; D may be TRBD1 (5 bases). CDR3 length: 13 residues. V was clipped by 5 bases and J by 5 bases, with 10 bases between them. Looked up from germline, CDR1 is LGHDT and CDR2 is YNNKEL (reference sequence). The DNA of the CDR3 is TGTGCCAGCAGCTCAGGGTCTTATCAGCCCCAGCATTTT. It yields the protein CASSSGSYQPQHF. The whole variable domain, filled in from reference TRBV3-1 and TRBJ1-5, reads DTAVSQTPKYLVTQMGNDKSIKCEQNLGHDTMYWYKQDSKKFLKIMFSYNNKELIINETVPNRFSPKSPDKAHLNLHINSLELGDSAVYFCASSSGSYQPQHFGDGTRLSIL.

On this clonotype itself: This may stem from a read error, because a much larger clone lies one nucleotide away. The chain joins TRBV11-2 to TRBJ1-6, with D maybe TRBD1 (6 bases). Looked up from germline, CDR1 is SGHAT and CDR2 is FQNNGV. The CDR3 extends over 18 amino acids. Trimming took off 4 bases at V and 10 bases at J, with 26 bases between the two ends. The CDR3 DNA follows: TGTGCCAGCAGCTACCAAACGCACGGGGGGGCCCGAGGATCACCCCTCCACTTT. It codes for CASSYQTHGGARGSPLHF.

The chain is built from TRBV6-2 or TRBV6-3 and TRBJ1-2; tentative D call: TRBD1 (5 bases). The germline CDR1 and CDR2 sequences are MNHEY and SVGEGT. The CDR3 sequence is 16 residues long. V gave up 5 bases and J gave up 4 bases, with 20 bases separating them. The CDR3 bases are TGTGCCAGCAGTCGGCCTTCGACAGCAAGTCTCTATGGCTACACCTTC. It translates to CASSRPSTASLYGYTF.

This chain uses TRBV12-3 or TRBV12-4 with TRBJ2-1, with 7 bases aligning to TRBD2. Germline trimming cut 1 base from V and 8 bases from J; bases unmatched to any gene: 5. CDR3 length: 14 residues. The CDR3 spells CASSLVQGGDEQFF. CDR3 DNA sequence: TGTGCCAGCAGTTTAGTCCAGGGAGGGGATGAGCAGTTCTTC.

In its sample, this clonotype was seen many times. The chain is built from TRBV7-9 and TRBJ1-5; possibly TRBD1 for D (5 bases). The CDR3 covers 15 residues. V dropped 5 bases and J dropped 1 base, with 12 bases sitting between them. Germline loops: CDR1 SEHNR, CDR2 FQNEAQ (reference sequence). The CDR3 nucleotides are TGTGCCAGCAGCCGCCAGGGAGGCAGCAATCAGCCCCAGCATTTT. Amino acids: CASSRQGGSNQPQHF.

CDR3 sequence reads: CSAQDRKNTEAFF. The CDR3 nucleotides read TGCAGTGCCCAGGACAGGAAAAACACTGAAGCTTTCTTT. The chain recombines TRBV20-1 with TRBJ1-1, with 7 bases aligning to TRBD1. Germline values: CDR1 DFQATT, CDR2 SNEGSKA (reference sequence). The length of the CDR3 is 13 residues. V lost 6 bases and J lost 2; bases outside the gene matches: 6.

J is TRBJ1-1 and V is TRBV6-1; TRBD1 aligns across 7 bases. V was pared by 7 bases and J by 4 bases, with 9 bases of the junction left unmatched. The length of the CDR3 is 14 residues. CDR1 is MNHNS and CDR2 is SASEGT in the germline V gene. The DNA for the CDR3 is TGTGCCAGCACCATTGACAGGGCCGTCACTGAAGCTTTCTTT. Amino acid sequence: CASTIDRAVTEAFF.

This clonotype was seen a handful of times. V gene TRBV10-1 combines with J gene TRBJ2-5, with unresolved D. The CDR3 consists of 13 residues. Between the trimmed V and J ends, which lost 2 bases and 3 bases, there was a span of 7 bases. Germline V gene data show CDR1 as WNHNN and CDR2 as SYGVQD (reference sequence). CDR3 DNA: TGCGCCAGCAGTGAGATGGTCGAAGAGACCCAGTACTTC. It yields the protein CASSEMVEETQYF.

The V call is TRBV9, the J call TRBJ1-5, with D tentatively TRBD1 (6 bases). The germline V gene encodes CDR1 SGDLS and CDR2 YYNGEE. V dropped 4 bases and J dropped 4 bases, with 15 bases sitting between them. There are 15 residues in the CDR3. CDR3 sequence reads: CASSPGAGFNQPQHF. CDR3 bases: TGTGCCAGCAGCCCAGGGGCAGGGTTTAATCAGCCCCAGCATTTT.

This clonotype occurred a few times. The gene calls are TRBV5-1 and TRBJ2-3; D gene uncertain. V lost 5 bases and J 0 bases, leaving 13 bases between the germline ends. The CDR3 is 15 amino acids. CDR1 SGHRS and CDR2 YFSETQ come from the germline V gene. This chain's CDR3 is CASSVALASTDTQYF. CDR3 nucleotide sequence: TGCGCCAGCAGTGTGGCCTTAGCTAGCACAGATACGCAGTATTTT. The full variable domain, completed using reference TRBV5-1 and TRBJ2-3, is KAGVTQTPRYLIKTRGQQVTLSCSPISGHRSVSWYQQTPGQGLQFLFEYFSETQRNKGNFPGRFSGRQFSNSRSEMNVSTLELGDSALYLCASSVALASTDTQYFGPGTRLTVL.

This clonotype was recorded a few times. The gene calls are TRBV3-1 and TRBJ2-3; D ambiguous. The CDR3 length is 12 residues. The V end was cut by 3 bases, the J end by 2 bases, with 3 bases between. The V gene's germline CDR1 is LGHDT and CDR2 YNNKEL (reference sequence). CDR3 amino acids: CASSQTTDTQYF. CDR3 coding DNA: TGTGCCAGCAGCCAGACCACAGATACGCAGTATTTT.

This sequence joins TRBV10-1 and TRBJ2-1, with D perhaps matching TRBD1 or TRBD2 (6 bases each). Trimming removed 5 bases at V and 7 bases at J, with 18 bases between. Germline V gene lookup returns CDR1 WNHNN and CDR2 SYGVQD (reference sequence). The CDR3 has 15 amino acids. CDR3 in DNA: TGCGCCAGCAGTCCAGGAGGGACAAGCGGGAATGAGCAGTTCTTC. This codes for CASSPGGTSGNEQFF.

There are many counts of this clonotype. The V gene is TRBV11-2, the J gene TRBJ1-4, with D hard to call. This CDR3 is built from 14 residues. CDR1 is SGHAT, CDR2 FQNNGV, per germline. V lost 5 bases to trimming and J lost 0 bases, with 7 bases between them. The DNA of the CDR3 is TGTGCCAGCAGCATGGACGCAACTAATGAAAAACTGTTTTTT. It specifies CASSMDATNEKLFF. Full variable domain (outside the CDR3, taken from reference TRBV11-2 and TRBJ1-4): EAGVAQSPRYKIIEKRQSVAFWCNPISGHATLYWYQQILGQGPKLLIQFQNNGVVDDSQLPKDRFSAERLKGVDSTLKIQPAKLEDSAVYLCASSMDATNEKLFFGSGTQLSVL.

This clonotype showed up many times. J is TRBJ2-5 and V is TRBV7-3; 9 nucleotides line up with TRBD1. J gave up 4 bases and V 2 bases, and 5 bases lay outside the gene matches. Germline CDR1 and CDR2: SGHTA and FQGTGA. The CDR3 is 15 residues long. In nucleotides, the CDR3 is TGTGCCAGCAGCTTAGGGACAGGGCGAGTAGAGACCCAGTACTTC. It specifies CASSLGTGRVETQYF.

CDR3 DNA: TGTGCCAGCAGCGGGGTGGGCACAGATACGCAGTATTTT. It translates to CASSGVGTDTQYF. The chain has TRBV5-6 and TRBJ2-3, with D unclear. Germline CDR1 SGHDT, CDR2 YYEEEE. CDR3 length: 13 amino acids. Deletions cut 4 bases from V and 1 base from J, with 7 bases between. The whole variable domain, remainder taken from reference TRBV5-6 and TRBJ2-3, is DAGVTQSPTHLIKTRGQQVTLRCSPKSGHDTVSWYQQALGQGPQFIFQYYEEEERQRGNFPDRFSGHQFPNYSSELNVNALLLGDSALYLCASSGVGTDTQYFGPGTRLTVL.

The chain is built from TRBV12-3 or TRBV12-4 and TRBJ1-5, with unresolved D. The germline V and J ends were trimmed by 6 bases and 16 bases, with 19 bases remaining between them. The CDR3 length is 12 residues. CDR3 loop: CASSSAVEIRHF. The CDR3 region has the DNA TGTGCCAGCAGCAGCGCGGTTGAGATCAGACATTTT.

This clonotype appeared many times. The V call is TRBV7-8, the J call TRBJ2-2; 7 nucleotides agree with TRBD1. The CDR3 sequence is 17 residues long. The V gene end was trimmed by 4 bases and the J gene end by 6 bases; junction bases not matched to a gene: 14. The germline gives CDR1 SGHVS, CDR2 FQNEAQ. The CDR3 coding sequence is TGTGCCAGCAGCTCCATCCCCCTGGGGCAGGGGGCCGGGGAGCTGTTTTTT. It yields the protein CASSSIPLGQGAGELFF.

The rearrangement uses TRBV5-1 and TRBJ1-5; maybe TRBD1 (5 bases). There are 13 residues in the CDR3. Trimming took off 2 bases at V and 5 bases at J, with 8 bases between the two ends. Germline V gene lookup returns CDR1 SGHRS and CDR2 YFSETQ. The CDR3 loop is CASSFWGDQPQHF. The CDR3 nucleotides are TGCGCCAGCAGCTTCTGGGGCGATCAGCCCCAGCATTTT.

V usage is TRBV20-1 and J usage is TRBJ1-6; tentative D call: TRBD1 (5 bases). The CDR3 has 17 residues. Germline loops: CDR1 DFQATT, CDR2 SNEGSKA (reference sequence). Trimming removed 1 base from V and 0 bases from J, with 13 bases in between. CDR3 sequence: CSARAGIGASYNSPLHF. CDR3 bases: TGCAGTGCTAGAGCTGGCATAGGGGCCTCCTATAATTCACCCCTCCACTTT.